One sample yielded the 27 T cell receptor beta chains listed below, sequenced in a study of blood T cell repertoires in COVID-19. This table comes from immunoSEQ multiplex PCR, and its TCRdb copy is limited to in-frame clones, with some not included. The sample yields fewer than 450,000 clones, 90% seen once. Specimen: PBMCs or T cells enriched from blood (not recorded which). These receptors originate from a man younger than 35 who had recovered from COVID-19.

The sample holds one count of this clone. The CDR3 sequence: CASSLDRQNTEAFF. The CDR3 nucleotides read TGTGCCAGCAGCTTGGACAGGCAGAACACTGAAGCTTTCTTT. The chain uses TRBV5-6 and TRBJ1-1; tentatively, D is TRBD1 (5 bases). The V gene lost 0 bases and the J gene lost 1 base, with 7 bases spanning the gap. Germline V gene sequence: CDR1 SGHDT, CDR2 YYEEEE. The CDR3 contains 14 residues. The complete variable domain, with remaining parts taken from reference TRBV5-6 and TRBJ1-1, reads DAGVTQSPTHLIKTRGQQVTLRCSPKSGHDTVSWYQQALGQGPQFIFQYYEEEERQRGNFPDRFSGHQFPNYSSELNVNALLLGDSALYLCASSLDRQNTEAFFGQGTRLTVV.

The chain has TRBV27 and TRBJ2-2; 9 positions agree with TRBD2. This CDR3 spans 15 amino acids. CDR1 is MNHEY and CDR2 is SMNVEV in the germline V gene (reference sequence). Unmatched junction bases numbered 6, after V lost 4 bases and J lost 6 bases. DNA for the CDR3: TGTGCCAGCAGTTCGGGACTAGCTCGGGCCGGGGAGCTGTTTTTT. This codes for CASSSGLARAGELFF.

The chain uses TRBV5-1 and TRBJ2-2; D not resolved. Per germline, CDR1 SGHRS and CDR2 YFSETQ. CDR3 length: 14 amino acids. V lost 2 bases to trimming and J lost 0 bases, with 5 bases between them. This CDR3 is CASSLSANTGELFF. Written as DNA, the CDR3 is TGCGCCAGCAGCTTATCGGCGAACACCGGGGAGCTGTTTTTT.

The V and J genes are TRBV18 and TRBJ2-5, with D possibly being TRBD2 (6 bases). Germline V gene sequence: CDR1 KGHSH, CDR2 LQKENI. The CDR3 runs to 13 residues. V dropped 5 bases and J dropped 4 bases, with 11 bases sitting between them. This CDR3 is CASSDGTRETQYF. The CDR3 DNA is TGTGCCAGCTCAGACGGGACTCGAGAGACCCAGTACTTC.

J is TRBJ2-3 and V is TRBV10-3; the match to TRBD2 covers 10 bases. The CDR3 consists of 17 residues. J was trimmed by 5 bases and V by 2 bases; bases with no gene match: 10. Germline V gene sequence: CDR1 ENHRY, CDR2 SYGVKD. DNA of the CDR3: TGTGCCATCAGTGAGGCAGAGCGGGGGGGCCATGGAGATACGCAGTATTTT. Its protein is CAISEAERGGHGDTQYF.

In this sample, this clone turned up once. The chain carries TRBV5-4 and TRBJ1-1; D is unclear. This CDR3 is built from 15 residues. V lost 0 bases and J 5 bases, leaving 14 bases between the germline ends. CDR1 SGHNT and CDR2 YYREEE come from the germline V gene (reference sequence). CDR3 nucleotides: TGTGCCAGCAGCTTGGAGGCGGGGTCCGGTACTGAAGCTTTCTTT. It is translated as CASSLEAGSGTEAFF. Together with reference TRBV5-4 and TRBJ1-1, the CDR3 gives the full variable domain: ETGVTQSPTHLIKTRGQQVTLRCSSQSGHNTVSWYQQALGQGPQFIFQYYREEENGRGNFPPRFSGLQFPNYSSELNVNALELDDSALYLCASSLEAGSGTEAFFGQGTRLTVV.

The CDR3 nucleotides read TGTGCCAGCGGCGTCCGGACTGGGGGGAGAAGTGGAAACACCATATATTTT. Translating it yields CASGVRTGGRSGNTIYF. The chain recombines TRBV21-1 with TRBJ1-3. TRBV21-1 is reported as a pseudogene. CDR3 length: 17 amino acids.

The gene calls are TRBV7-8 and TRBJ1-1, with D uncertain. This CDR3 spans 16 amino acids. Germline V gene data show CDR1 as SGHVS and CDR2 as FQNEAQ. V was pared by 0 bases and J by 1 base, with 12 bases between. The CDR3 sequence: CASSLAARSSNTEAFF. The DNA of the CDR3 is TGTGCCAGCAGCTTAGCCGCGAGGTCCTCGAACACTGAAGCTTTCTTT.

The CDR3 DNA is TGTGCCAGCAGCTTAGGCGAACCCTACGAGCAGTACTTC. It encodes CASSLGEPYEQYF. This sequence joins TRBV11-2 and TRBJ2-7; no definite D call. Germline values: CDR1 SGHAT, CDR2 FQNNGV. Between the trimmed V and J ends, which lost 1 base and 2 bases, there was a span of 6 bases. The CDR3 loop spans 13 amino acids.

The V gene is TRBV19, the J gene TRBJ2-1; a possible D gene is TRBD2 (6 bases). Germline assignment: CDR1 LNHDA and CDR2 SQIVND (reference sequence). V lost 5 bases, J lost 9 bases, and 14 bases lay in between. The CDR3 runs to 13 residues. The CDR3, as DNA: TGTGCCAGTAGTTCGAGGGACTGGGGTGAGCAGTTCTTC. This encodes CASSSRDWGEQFF.

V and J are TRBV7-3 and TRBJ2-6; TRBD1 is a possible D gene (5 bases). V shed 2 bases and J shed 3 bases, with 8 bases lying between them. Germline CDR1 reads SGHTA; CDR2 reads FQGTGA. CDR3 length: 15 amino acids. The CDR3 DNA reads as TGTGCCAGCAGCTTATCAGGGCTTGGGGCCAACGTCCTGACTTTC. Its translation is CASSLSGLGANVLTF.

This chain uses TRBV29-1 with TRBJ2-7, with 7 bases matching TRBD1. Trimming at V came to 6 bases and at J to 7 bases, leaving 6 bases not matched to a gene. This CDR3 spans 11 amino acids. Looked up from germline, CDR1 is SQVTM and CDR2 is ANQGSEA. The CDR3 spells CSVETGSEQYF. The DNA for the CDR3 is TGCAGCGTAGAGACAGGGAGTGAGCAGTACTTC.

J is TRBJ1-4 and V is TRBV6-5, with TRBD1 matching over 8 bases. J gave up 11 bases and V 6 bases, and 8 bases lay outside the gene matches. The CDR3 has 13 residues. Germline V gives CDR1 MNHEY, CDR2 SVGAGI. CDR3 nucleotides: TGTGCCAGCAGCCTTGGACAGGGTTTGAAACTGTTTTTT. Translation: CASSLGQGLKLFF.

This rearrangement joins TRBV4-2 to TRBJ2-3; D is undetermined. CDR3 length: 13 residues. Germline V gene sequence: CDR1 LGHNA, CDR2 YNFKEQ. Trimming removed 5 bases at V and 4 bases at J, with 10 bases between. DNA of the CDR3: TGTGCCAGCAGCTACGAGCATTCAGATACGCAGTATTTT. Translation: CASSYEHSDTQYF.

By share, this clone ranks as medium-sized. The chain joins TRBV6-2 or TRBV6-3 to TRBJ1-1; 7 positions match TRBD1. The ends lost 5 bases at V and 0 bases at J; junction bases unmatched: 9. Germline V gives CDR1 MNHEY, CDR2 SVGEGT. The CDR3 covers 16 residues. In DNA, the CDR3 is TGTGCCAGCAGTACGGAGACAGGGACTTTGAACACTGAAGCTTTCTTT. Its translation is CASSTETGTLNTEAFF.

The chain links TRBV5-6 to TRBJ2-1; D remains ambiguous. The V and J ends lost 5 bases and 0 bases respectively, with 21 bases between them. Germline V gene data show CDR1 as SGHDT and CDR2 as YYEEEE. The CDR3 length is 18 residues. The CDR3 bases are TGTGCCAGCAGTCACAGATACTCGGATCCCTCCTCCTACAATGAGCAGTTCTTC. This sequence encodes CASSHRYSDPSSYNEQFF.

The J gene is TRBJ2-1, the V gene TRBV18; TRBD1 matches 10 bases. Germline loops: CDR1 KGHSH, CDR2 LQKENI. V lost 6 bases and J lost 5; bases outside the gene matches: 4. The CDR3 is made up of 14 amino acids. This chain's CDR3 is CASSYGTGDNEQFF. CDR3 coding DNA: TGTGCCAGCTCGTACGGGACAGGGGACAATGAGCAGTTCTTC.

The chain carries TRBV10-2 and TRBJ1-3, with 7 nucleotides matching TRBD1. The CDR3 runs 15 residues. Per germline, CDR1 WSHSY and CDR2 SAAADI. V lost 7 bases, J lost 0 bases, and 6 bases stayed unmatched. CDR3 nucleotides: TGCGCCAGCAAGAGGGACAGCGACTCTGGAAACACCATATATTTT. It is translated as CASKRDSDSGNTIYF.

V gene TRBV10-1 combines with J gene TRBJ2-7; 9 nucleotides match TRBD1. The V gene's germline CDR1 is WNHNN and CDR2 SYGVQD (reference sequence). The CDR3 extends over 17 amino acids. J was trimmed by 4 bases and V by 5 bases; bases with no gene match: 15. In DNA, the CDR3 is TGCGCCAGCAGTTTTTCCTTATCGCCGGGACAGGGATACGAGCAGTACTTC. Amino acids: CASSFSLSPGQGYEQYF.

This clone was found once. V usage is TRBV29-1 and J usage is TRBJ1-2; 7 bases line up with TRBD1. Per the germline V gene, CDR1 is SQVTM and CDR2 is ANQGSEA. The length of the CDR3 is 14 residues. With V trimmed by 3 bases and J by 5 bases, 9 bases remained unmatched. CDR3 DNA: TGCAGCGTTGATAGCAGACAGGGAAGATATGGCTACACCTTC. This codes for CSVDSRQGRYGYTF.

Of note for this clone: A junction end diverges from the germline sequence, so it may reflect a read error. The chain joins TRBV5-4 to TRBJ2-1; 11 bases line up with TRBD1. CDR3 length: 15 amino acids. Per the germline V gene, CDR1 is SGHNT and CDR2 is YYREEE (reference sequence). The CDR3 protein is CASRLDRGLYNEQFF. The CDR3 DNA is TGTGCCAGCAGATTGGACAGGGGGCTATACAATGAGCAGTTCTTC. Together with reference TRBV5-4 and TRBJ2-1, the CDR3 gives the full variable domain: ETGVTQSPTHLIKTRGQQVTLRCSSQSGHNTVSWYQQALGQGPQFIFQYYREEENGRGNFPPRFSGLQFPNYSSELNVNALELDDSALYLCASRLDRGLYNEQFFGPGTRLTVL.

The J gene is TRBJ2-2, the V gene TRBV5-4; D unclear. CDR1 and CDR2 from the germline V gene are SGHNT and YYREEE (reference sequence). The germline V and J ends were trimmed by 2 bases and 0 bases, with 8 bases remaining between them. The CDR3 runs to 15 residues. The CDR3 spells CASSLEPSNTGELFF. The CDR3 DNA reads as TGTGCCAGCAGCTTAGAGCCCTCGAACACCGGGGAGCTGTTTTTT.

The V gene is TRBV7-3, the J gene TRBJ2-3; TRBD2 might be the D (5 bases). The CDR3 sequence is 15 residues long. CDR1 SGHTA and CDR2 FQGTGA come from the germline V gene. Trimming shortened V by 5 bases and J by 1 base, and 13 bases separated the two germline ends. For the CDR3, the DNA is TGTGCCAGCAGCCGTGGACTGGGCGGCACAGATACGCAGTATTTT. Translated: CASSRGLGGTDTQYF.

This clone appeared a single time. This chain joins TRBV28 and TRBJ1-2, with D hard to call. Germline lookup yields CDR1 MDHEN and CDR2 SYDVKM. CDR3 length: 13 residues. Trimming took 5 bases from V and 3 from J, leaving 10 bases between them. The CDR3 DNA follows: TGTGCCAGCAGTCCCGTATATGACTATGGCTACACCTTC. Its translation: CASSPVYDYGYTF.

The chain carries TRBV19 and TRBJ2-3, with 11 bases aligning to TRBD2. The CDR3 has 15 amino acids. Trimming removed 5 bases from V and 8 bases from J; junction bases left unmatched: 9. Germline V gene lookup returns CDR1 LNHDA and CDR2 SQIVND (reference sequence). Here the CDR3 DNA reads TGTGCCAGTAGTCCCCGGGCTAGCGGGGGGAGTACGCAGTATTTT. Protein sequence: CASSPRASGGSTQYF.

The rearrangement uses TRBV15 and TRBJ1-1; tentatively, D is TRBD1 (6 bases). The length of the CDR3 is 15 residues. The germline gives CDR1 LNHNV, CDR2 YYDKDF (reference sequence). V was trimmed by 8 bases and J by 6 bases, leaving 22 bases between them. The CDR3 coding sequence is TGTGCCACCCGGCAGGGGATCTCGGATCTCGCTGAAGCTTTCTTT. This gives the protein CATRQGISDLAEAFF.

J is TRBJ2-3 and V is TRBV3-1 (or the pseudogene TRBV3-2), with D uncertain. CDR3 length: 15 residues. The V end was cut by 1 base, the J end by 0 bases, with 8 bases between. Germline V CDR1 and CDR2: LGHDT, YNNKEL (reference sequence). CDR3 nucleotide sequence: TGTGCCAGCAGCCAAGTTGTCACTAGCACAGATACGCAGTATTTT. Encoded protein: CASSQVVTSTDTQYF.